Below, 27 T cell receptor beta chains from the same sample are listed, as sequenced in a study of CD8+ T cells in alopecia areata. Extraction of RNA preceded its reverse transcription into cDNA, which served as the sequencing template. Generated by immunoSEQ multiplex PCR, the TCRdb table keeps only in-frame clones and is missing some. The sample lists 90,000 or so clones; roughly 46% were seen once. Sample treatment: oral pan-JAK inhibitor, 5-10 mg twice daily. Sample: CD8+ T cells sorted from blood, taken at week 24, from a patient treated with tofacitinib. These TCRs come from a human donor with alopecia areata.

The CDR3 protein is CASSTLNPYQPQHF. The CDR3 DNA sequence: TGTGCCAGCAGTACCCTGAACCCATATCAGCCCCAGCATTTT. The chain joins TRBV2 to TRBJ1-5; D gene ambiguous. From germline, CDR1 is SNHLY and CDR2 FYNNEI. V shed 5 bases and J shed 5 bases, with 13 bases lying between them. CDR3 length: 14 amino acids.

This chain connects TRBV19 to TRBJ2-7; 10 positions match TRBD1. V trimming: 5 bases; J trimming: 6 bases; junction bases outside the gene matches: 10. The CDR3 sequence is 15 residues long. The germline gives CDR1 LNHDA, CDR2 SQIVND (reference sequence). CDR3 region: CASSPSGTGAREQYF. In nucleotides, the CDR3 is TGTGCCAGTAGTCCCTCCGGGACAGGGGCTCGCGAGCAGTACTTC. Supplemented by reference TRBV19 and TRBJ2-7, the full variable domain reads DGGITQSPKYLFRKEGQNVTLSCEQNLNHDAMYWYRQDPGQGLRLIYYSQIVNDFQKGDIAEGYSVSREKKESFPLTVTSAQKNPTAFYLCASSPSGTGAREQYFGPGTRLTVT.

CDR3 sequence (DNA): TGTGCCAGCAGCCTAAGCGGGACAGCCCAAGAGACCCAGTACTTC. Translating it yields CASSLSGTAQETQYF. The J gene is TRBJ2-5, the V gene TRBV5-6; either TRBD1 or TRBD2 may supply D (7 bases each). V was pared by 4 bases and J by 1 base, with 14 bases between. The CDR3 totals 15 residues. From germline, CDR1 is SGHDT and CDR2 YYEEEE.

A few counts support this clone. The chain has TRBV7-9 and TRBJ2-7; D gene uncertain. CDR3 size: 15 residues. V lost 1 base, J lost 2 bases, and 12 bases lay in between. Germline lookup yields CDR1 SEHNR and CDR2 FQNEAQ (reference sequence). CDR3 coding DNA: TGTGCCAGCAGCTTAGGACAAAACAAACCCTACGAGCAGTACTTC. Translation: CASSLGQNKPYEQYF.

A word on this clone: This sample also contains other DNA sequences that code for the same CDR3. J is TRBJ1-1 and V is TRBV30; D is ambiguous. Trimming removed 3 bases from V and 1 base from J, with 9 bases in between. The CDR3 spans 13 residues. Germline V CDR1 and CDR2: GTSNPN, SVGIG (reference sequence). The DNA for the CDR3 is TGTGCCTGGAGCTTAGACGGGAACACTGAAGCTTTCTTT. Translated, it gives CAWSLDGNTEAFF.

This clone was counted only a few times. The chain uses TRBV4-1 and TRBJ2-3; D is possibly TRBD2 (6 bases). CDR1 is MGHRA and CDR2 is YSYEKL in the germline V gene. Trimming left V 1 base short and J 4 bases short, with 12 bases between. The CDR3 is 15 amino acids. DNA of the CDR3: TGCGCCAGCAGCCAAGTGGTGGGAGGTGCAGATACGCAGTATTTT. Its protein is CASSQVVGGADTQYF.

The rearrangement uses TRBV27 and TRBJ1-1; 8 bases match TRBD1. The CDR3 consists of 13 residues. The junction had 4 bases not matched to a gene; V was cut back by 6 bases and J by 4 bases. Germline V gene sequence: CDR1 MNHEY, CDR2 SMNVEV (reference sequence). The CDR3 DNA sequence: TGTGCCAGCAGACAGGGGGTGGCCACTGAAGCTTTCTTT. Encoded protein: CASRQGVATEAFF.

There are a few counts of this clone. For the CDR3, the DNA is TGCAGCGTTGAATATTCTGGACAGATTGGAAACACCATATATTTT. It specifies CSVEYSGQIGNTIYF. V gene TRBV29-1 combines with J gene TRBJ1-3; possibly TRBD1 for D (6 bases). The V gene's germline CDR1 is SQVTM and CDR2 ANQGSEA. V was cut by 2 bases and J by 3 bases, with 14 bases left in between. This CDR3 region has 15 residues. The full variable domain, rest sourced from reference TRBV29-1 and TRBJ1-3, is SAVISQKPSRDICQRGTSLTIQCQVDSQVTMMFWYRQQPGQSLTLIATANQGSEATYESGFVIDKFPISRPNLTFSTLTVSNMSPEDSSIYLCSVEYSGQIGNTIYFGEGSWLTVV.

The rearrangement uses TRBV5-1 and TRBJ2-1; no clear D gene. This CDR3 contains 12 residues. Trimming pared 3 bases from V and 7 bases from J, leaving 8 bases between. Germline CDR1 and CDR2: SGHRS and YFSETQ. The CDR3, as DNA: TGCGCCAGCAGCTGGACCGGAAATGAGCAGTTCTTC. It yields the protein CASSWTGNEQFF.

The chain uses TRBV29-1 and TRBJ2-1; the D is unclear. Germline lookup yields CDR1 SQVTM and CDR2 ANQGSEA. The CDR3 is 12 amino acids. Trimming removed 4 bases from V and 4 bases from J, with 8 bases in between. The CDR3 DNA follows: TGCAGCGTTGGAGATAATTACAATGAGCAGTTCTTC. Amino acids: CSVGDNYNEQFF.

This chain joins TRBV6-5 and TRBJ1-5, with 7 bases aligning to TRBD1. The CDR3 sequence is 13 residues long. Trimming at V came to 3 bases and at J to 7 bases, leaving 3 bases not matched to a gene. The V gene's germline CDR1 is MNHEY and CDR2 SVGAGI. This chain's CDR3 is CASSYGRGQPQHF. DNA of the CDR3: TGTGCCAGCAGTTATGGCAGGGGGCAGCCCCAGCATTTT.

CDR3 in amino acids: CASSTQGYGQPQHF. The CDR3 nucleotides read TGTGCCAGTAGTACTCAGGGATATGGTCAGCCCCAGCATTTT. This chain connects TRBV19 to TRBJ1-5, with TRBD1 as a possible D gene (5 bases). Trimming removed 4 bases at V and 6 bases at J, with 13 bases between. CDR1 and CDR2 from the germline V gene are LNHDA and SQIVND (reference sequence). The CDR3 totals 14 residues. Full variable domain (rest looked up from reference TRBV19 and TRBJ1-5): DGGITQSPKYLFRKEGQNVTLSCEQNLNHDAMYWYRQDPGQGLRLIYYSQIVNDFQKGDIAEGYSVSREKKESFPLTVTSAQKNPTAFYLCASSTQGYGQPQHFGDGTRLSIL.

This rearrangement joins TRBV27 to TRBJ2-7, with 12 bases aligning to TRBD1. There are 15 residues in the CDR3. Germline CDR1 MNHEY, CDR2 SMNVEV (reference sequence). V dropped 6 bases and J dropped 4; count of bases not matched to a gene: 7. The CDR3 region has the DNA TGTGCCAGCAGACCGGGACAGGGGGCTTTATACGAGCAGTACTTC. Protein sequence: CASRPGQGALYEQYF.

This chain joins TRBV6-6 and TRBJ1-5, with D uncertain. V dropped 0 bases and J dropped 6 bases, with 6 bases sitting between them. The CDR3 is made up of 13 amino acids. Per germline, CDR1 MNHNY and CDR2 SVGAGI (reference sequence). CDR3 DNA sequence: TGTGCCAGCAGTTACTCGAAGTTTCAGCCCCAGCATTTT. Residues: CASSYSKFQPQHF.

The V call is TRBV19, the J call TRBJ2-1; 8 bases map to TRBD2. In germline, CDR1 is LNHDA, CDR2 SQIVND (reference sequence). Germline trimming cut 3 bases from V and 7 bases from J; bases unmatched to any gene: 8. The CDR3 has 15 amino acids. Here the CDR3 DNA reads TGTGCCAGTAGTATGGGTAGCGGGACCCTAAATGAGCAGTTCTTC. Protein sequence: CASSMGSGTLNEQFF.

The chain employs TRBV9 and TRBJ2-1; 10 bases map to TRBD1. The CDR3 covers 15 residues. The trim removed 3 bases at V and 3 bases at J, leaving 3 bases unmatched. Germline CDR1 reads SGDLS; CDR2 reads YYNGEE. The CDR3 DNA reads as TGTGCCAGCAGCGAAGGGACAGGGGACTACAATGAGCAGTTCTTC. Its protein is CASSEGTGDYNEQFF.

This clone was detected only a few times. The CDR3: CASSEAGRVEETQYF. CDR3 in DNA: TGTGCCAGCAGTGAAGCAGGCAGGGTCGAAGAGACCCAGTACTTC. V and J are TRBV2 and TRBJ2-5, with D perhaps matching TRBD1 (5 bases). From germline, CDR1 is SNHLY and CDR2 FYNNEI. The CDR3 consists of 15 residues. The V end was cut by 0 bases, the J end by 3 bases, with 11 bases between.

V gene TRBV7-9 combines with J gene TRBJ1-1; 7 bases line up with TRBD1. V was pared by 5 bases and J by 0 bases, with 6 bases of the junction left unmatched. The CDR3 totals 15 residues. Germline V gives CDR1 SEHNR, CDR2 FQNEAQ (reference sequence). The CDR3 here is CASSLTQGMNTEAFF. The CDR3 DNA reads TGTGCCAGCAGCCTCACACAGGGGATGAACACTGAAGCTTTCTTT.

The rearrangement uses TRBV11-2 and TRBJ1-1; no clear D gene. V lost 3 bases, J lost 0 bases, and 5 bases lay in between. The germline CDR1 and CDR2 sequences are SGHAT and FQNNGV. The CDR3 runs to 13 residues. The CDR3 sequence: CASSFAMNTEAFF. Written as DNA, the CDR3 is TGTGCCAGCAGCTTTGCCATGAACACTGAAGCTTTCTTT.

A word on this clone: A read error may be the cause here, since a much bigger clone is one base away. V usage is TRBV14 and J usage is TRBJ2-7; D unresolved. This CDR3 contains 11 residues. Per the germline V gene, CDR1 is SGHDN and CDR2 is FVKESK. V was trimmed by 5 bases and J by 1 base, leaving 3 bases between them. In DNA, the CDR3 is TGTGCCAGCAGCTTGTCCTACGAGCAGTACTTC. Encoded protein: CASSLSYEQYF.

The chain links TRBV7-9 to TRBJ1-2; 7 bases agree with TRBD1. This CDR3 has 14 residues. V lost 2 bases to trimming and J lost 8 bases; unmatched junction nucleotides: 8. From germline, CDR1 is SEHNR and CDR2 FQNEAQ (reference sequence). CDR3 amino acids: CASSLSGGQRGYTF. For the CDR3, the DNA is TGTGCCAGCAGCTTAAGTGGGGGACAGCGAGGCTACACCTTC.

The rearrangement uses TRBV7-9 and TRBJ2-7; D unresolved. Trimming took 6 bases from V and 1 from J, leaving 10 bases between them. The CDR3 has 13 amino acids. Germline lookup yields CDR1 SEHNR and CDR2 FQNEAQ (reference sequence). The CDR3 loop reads CASRPGPSYEQYF. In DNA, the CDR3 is TGTGCCAGCAGACCCGGCCCTTCCTACGAGCAGTACTTC.

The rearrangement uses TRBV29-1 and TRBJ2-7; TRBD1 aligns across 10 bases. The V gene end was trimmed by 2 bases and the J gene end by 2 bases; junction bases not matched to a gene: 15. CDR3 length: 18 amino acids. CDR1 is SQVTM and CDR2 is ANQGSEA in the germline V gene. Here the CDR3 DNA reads TGCAGCGTTGAATTAAGGGACAGGGGCCTGCTACAACCCTACGAGCAGTACTTC. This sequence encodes CSVELRDRGLLQPYEQYF.

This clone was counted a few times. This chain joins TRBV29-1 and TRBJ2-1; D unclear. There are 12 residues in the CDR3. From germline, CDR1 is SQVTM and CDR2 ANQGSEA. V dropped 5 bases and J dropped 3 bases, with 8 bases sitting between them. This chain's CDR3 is CSVLPSYNEQFF. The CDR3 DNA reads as TGCAGCGTTCTCCCCAGCTACAATGAGCAGTTCTTC.

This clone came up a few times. The CDR3 DNA follows: TGCGCCAGCAGCTCCGTTGTGGAGGGCGAGACCCAGTACTTC. It encodes CASSSVVEGETQYF. This rearrangement joins TRBV4-3 to TRBJ2-5, with D maybe TRBD2 (6 bases). The CDR3 is 14 residues long. From germline, CDR1 is LGHNA and CDR2 YSLEER. Trimming removed 5 bases at V and 5 bases at J, with 15 bases between.

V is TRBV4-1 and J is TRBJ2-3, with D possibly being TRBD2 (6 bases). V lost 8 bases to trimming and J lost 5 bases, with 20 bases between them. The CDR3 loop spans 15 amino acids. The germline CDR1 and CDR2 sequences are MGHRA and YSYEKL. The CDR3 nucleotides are TGCGCCAGCGGCCTAACTCTAGCGTTCGGAGATACGCAGTATTTT. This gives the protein CASGLTLAFGDTQYF.

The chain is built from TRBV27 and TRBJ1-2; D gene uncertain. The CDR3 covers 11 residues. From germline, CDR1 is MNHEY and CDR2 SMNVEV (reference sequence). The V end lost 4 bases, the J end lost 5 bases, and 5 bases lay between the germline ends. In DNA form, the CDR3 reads TGTGCCAGCAGTTCCGGGTATGGCTACACCTTC. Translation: CASSSGYGYTF.